This TCR beta chain was sequenced in a study of T cell responses to AZD1222 COVID-19 vaccine. Clones were sequenced by immunoSEQ multiplex PCR, and TCRdb holds only the in-frame ones, with some missing. The repertoire holds roughly 180,000 clones, 80% to 90% seen once, with around 0.5% in the top ten. In regard to this clone: Its antigen is unknown.

The CDR3 sequence is 14 residues long. Germline-derived CDR1 and CDR2 are WNHNN and SYGVQD (reference sequence). Trimming left V 1 base short and J 4 bases short, with 11 bases between. General study findings and limits: Donors were mostly white British, more females; clonal diversity possibly underestimated.

The TCR originated in an adult in good health. The specimen was peripheral blood, collected on day 0 of AZD1222 vaccination. The rearrangement joins TRBV10-1 to TRBJ2-7, with D perhaps matching TRBD1 (6 bases). This CDR3 is CASSEWDTYYEQYF. In nucleotides, the CDR3 is TGCGCCAGCAGTGAGTGGGACACATATTACGAGCAGTACTTC.